These 14 T cell receptor beta chains came from one sample sequenced in a study of vaccination effects on CD4 cells after COVID-19. Clones were sequenced by immunoSEQ multiplex PCR, and TCRdb holds only the in-frame ones, with some missing. The sample lists tens of thousands of clones, around 79% occurring once. Within the ViraFEST assay, antigen-specific CD4+ T cells underwent expansion with viral peptide pools prior to sequencing. CD4+ T cell isolation took place after less than 13 days of culture. The study found no prior SARS-CoV-2 infection in the vaccine recipients, who tested negative for nucleocapsid antibodies. Antigens of these TCRs are unknown. The material was CD4+ T cells from PBMCs cultured with HCoV-NL63 spike peptides, obtained before COVID-19 vaccination. Source of these receptors: a human donor who received a COVID-19 vaccine.

The DNA for the CDR3 is TGTGCCAGTGGGGTAGGGGCGCGGGAGACCCAGTACTTC. Its protein is CASGVGARETQYF. The chain combines TRBV19 with TRBJ2-5; D is perhaps TRBD1 (5 bases). The CDR3 runs to 13 residues. V lost 8 bases to trimming and J lost 5 bases, with 15 bases between them. CDR1 and CDR2 (germline): LNHDA, SQIVND (reference sequence).

The gene calls are TRBV9 and TRBJ1-2, with D perhaps matching TRBD1 (6 bases). CDR3 size: 14 residues. CDR1 SGDLS and CDR2 YYNGEE come from the germline V gene. V lost 3 bases to trimming and J lost 8 bases, with 17 bases between them. CDR3: CASSGAGEVEGYTF. CDR3 DNA sequence: TGTGCCAGCAGCGGAGCAGGGGAAGTTGAGGGCTACACCTTC. The full variable domain, rest sourced from reference TRBV9 and TRBJ1-2, is DSGVTQTPKHLITATGQRVTLRCSPRSGDLSVYWYQQSLDQGLQFLIQYYNGEERAKGNILERFSAQQFPDLHSELNLSSLELGDSALYFCASSGAGEVEGYTFGSGTRLTVV.

As DNA, the CDR3 is TGTGCCAGCAGCTTAGAGCGCGGAGGGGGCTACACCTTC. Protein sequence: CASSLERGGGYTF. The chain has TRBV7-2 and TRBJ1-2; D call uncertain. The germline V gene has CDR1 SGHTA and CDR2 FQGNSA. Trimming removed 1 base at V and 8 bases at J, with 11 bases between. The CDR3 extends over 13 amino acids.

The chain joins TRBV5-1 to TRBJ2-7; 7 bases are a match to TRBD1. Per the germline V gene, CDR1 is SGHRS and CDR2 is YFSETQ. The junction had 5 bases not matched to a gene; V was cut back by 0 bases and J by 5 bases. CDR3 size: 14 residues. In nucleotides, the CDR3 is TGCGCCAGCAGCTTGGAGGGGGCGCGGAACGAGCAGTACGTC. Protein: CASSLEGARNEQYV.

The chain uses TRBV18 and TRBJ2-3; tentatively, D is TRBD1 (6 bases). Germline V gene sequence: CDR1 KGHSH, CDR2 LQKENI. The CDR3 consists of 14 residues. The V end lost 2 bases, the J end lost 4 bases, and 10 bases lay between the germline ends. The CDR3, as DNA: TGTGCCAGCTCACCAAATACAGGGTCAGATACGCAGTATTTT. Protein sequence: CASSPNTGSDTQYF.

V and J are TRBV11-2 and TRBJ1-2; 9 bases are shared with TRBD1. Per the germline V gene, CDR1 is SGHAT and CDR2 is FQNNGV. V shed 1 base, J shed 8 bases, and the junction held 2 bases outside the gene matches. The length of the CDR3 is 13 residues. In nucleotides, the CDR3 is TGTGCCAGCAGCTTAGGGACAGGGGACGGCTACACCTTC. Its protein product is CASSLGTGDGYTF.

This chain joins TRBV5-6 and TRBJ1-6; D possibly corresponds to TRBD1 (6 bases). Deletions cut 1 base from V and 8 bases from J, with 19 bases between. There are 17 residues in the CDR3. CDR1 and CDR2 from the germline V gene are SGHDT and YYEEEE. For the CDR3, the DNA is TGTGCCAGCAGCTTGCTGGGGGAGGCAGGACAGCATTCACCCCTCCACTTT. Translating gives CASSLLGEAGQHSPLHF.

Concerning this clone itself: Additional DNA sequences in this sample encode the identical CDR3. The rearrangement joins TRBV3-1 (or the pseudogene TRBV3-2) to TRBJ2-7; maybe TRBD2 (5 bases). The CDR3 totals 13 residues. V lost 3 bases to trimming and J lost 0 bases, with 6 bases between them. Germline V gives CDR1 LGHDT, CDR2 YNNKEL (reference sequence). Here the CDR3 DNA reads TGTGCCAGCAGCCAGGGGAGCTCCTACGAGCAGTACGTC. Its translation is CASSQGSSYEQYV.

V gene TRBV5-1 combines with J gene TRBJ1-6, with D possibly TRBD1 on 5 matching bases. CDR3 length: 14 amino acids. V lost 0 bases and J lost 9, with 10 bases in between. Germline-derived CDR1 and CDR2 are SGHRS and YFSETQ. CDR3 sequence (DNA): TGCGCCAGCAGCTTGGCGGGGGACGGTTCACCCCTCCACTTT. Translation gives CASSLAGDGSPLHF.

V and J are TRBV21-1 and TRBJ2-3; TRBD1, the table's D call, lacks a check against the DNA. TRBV21-1 is marked as a pseudogene. The CDR3 spans 18 residues. The CDR3 DNA is TGTGCCAGCAGCAAAAGACAGGCGGGACAGAGAATCACAGATACGCAGTATTTT. Its protein is CASSKRQAGQRITDTQYF.

The chain recombines TRBV18 with TRBJ2-5; D is perhaps TRBD1 (6 bases). CDR1 and CDR2 (germline): KGHSH, LQKENI. There are 15 residues in the CDR3. V gave up 4 bases and J gave up 2 bases, with 14 bases separating them. The CDR3 here is CASSRQTGEQETQYF. CDR3 DNA: TGTGCCAGCTCACGCCAGACAGGAGAGCAAGAGACCCAGTACTTC.

This chain links TRBV24-1 with TRBJ2-1; D is undetermined. The CDR3 extends over 12 amino acids. V was shortened by 1 base and J by 7 bases, with 4 bases between the two germline ends. In germline, CDR1 is KGHDR, CDR2 SFDVKD. The CDR3 DNA reads TGTGCCACCAGTGATTTTCTAAATGAGCAGTTCTTC. Protein product: CATSDFLNEQFF.

This clone was counted only a few times. The V gene is TRBV10-2, the J gene TRBJ1-6, with a weak D call TRBD1 (5 bases). CDR1 is WSHSY, CDR2 SAAADI, per germline. This CDR3 contains 13 residues. Between the trimmed V and J ends, which lost 6 bases and 5 bases, there was a span of 8 bases. For the CDR3, the DNA is TGCGCCAGCAGGTCGACAGATAATTCACCCCTCCACTTT. Amino acid sequence: CASRSTDNSPLHF.

This chain connects TRBV18 to TRBJ1-1; perhaps TRBD1 as D (6 bases). This CDR3 spans 13 amino acids. Germline V gives CDR1 KGHSH, CDR2 LQKENI. V lost 6 bases, J lost 4 bases, and 12 bases lay in between. The CDR3 region is CASSQRGITEAFF. The CDR3 DNA reads TGTGCCAGCTCTCAAAGGGGGATCACTGAAGCTTTCTTT.